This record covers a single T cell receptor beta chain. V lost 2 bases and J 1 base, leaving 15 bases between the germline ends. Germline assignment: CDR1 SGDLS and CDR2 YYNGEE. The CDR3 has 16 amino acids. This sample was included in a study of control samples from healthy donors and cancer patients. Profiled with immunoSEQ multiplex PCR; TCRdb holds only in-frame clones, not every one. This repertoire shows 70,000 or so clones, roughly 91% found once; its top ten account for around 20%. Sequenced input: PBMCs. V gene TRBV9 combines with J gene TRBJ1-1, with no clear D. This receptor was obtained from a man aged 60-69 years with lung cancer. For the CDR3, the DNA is TGTGCCAGCAGCGTTTCCCCTCTTCCTTCGAACACTGAAGCTTTCTTT. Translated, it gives CASSVSPLPSNTEAFF.